The 16 T cell receptor beta chains given below trace back to one sample, sequenced in a study of post-analysis software for immune sequencing data. Points from the study as a whole: In patients, about 5 TRBV segments were more frequent than in controls, with TRBV5-6, TRBV5-1 and TRBV20-1 among them.

Prepared TCR beta cDNA libraries contained unique molecular identifiers. TCRdb re-called the PCR reads through MiXCR, storing one row per CDR3 protein. Of about 400,000 distinct CDR3 sequences listed, around a third are singletons. Their specific antigens are unknown. Source material: blood. Every receptor here comes from a girl between 5 and 17 years old with multiple sclerosis.

The genes are TRBV5-1 and TRBJ2-5; 9 bases agree with TRBD1. J lost 11 bases, V lost 4 bases, and 15 bases had no gene match. This CDR3 is built from 15 residues. Germline CDR1 and CDR2: SGHRS and YFSETQ. The CDR3: CASSPGQGNSPEQYF. CDR3 in DNA: TGCGCCAGCAGCCCTGGACAGGGGAACTCCCCTGAGCAGTACTTC.

This chain joins TRBV29-1 and TRBJ1-2, with 10 bases that match TRBD1. V lost 6 bases and J lost 12; bases outside the gene matches: 10. The CDR3 consists of 12 residues. Germline V gene lookup returns CDR1 SQVTM and CDR2 ANQGSEA. The CDR3 reads CSVRGQGIGHTF. The CDR3 DNA follows: TGCAGCGTGAGGGGACAGGGGATCGGCCACACCTTC.

The genes are TRBV20-1 and TRBJ2-1, with D possibly TRBD1 on 5 matching bases. Germline values: CDR1 DFQATT, CDR2 SNEGSKA (reference sequence). Trimming took 6 bases from V and 4 from J, leaving 10 bases between them. The CDR3 length is 12 residues. For the CDR3, the DNA is TGCAGTGCGTACCAGGGATACAATGAGCAGTTCTTC. It translates to CSAYQGYNEQFF.

This clonotype was found a few times. Written as DNA, the CDR3 is TGTGCCAGCAGCTTAGTTGACAGGGACCAAGAGACCCAGTACTTC. Residues: CASSLVDRDQETQYF. The chain links TRBV13 to TRBJ2-5; 7 nucleotides line up with TRBD1. Losses at the gene ends were 1 base for V and 0 bases for J; bases not matched to a gene: 2. Germline CDR1 and CDR2: PRHDT and FYEKMQ (reference sequence). The CDR3 extends over 15 amino acids.

This chain uses TRBV20-1 with TRBJ2-3, with TRBD2 identical over 8 bases. Germline assignment: CDR1 DFQATT and CDR2 SNEGSKA (reference sequence). The CDR3 has 14 amino acids. Losses at the gene ends were 4 bases for V and 2 bases for J; bases not matched to a gene: 5. In DNA form, the CDR3 reads TGCAGTGCTAAGCGTAGCGGGGTCACAGATACGCAGTATTTT. Protein product: CSAKRSGVTDTQYF.

The genes are TRBV9 and TRBJ2-2; D may be TRBD2 (6 bases). The germline V gene encodes CDR1 SGDLS and CDR2 YYNGEE. CDR3 length: 16 amino acids. V lost 1 base to trimming and J lost 4 bases, with 14 bases between them. The CDR3 region has the DNA TGTGCCAGCAGCGTATCGGGCGGGGCCTCCACCGGGGAGCTGTTTTTT. Protein: CASSVSGGASTGELFF.

The rearrangement joins TRBV7-2 to TRBJ2-3; the D gene is possibly TRBD1 (5 bases). This CDR3 contains 15 residues. The V gene's germline CDR1 is SGHTA and CDR2 FQGNSA. Trimming took off 5 bases at V and 1 base at J, with 13 bases between the two ends. CDR3 nucleotides: TGTGCCAGCAGCCCGCTGGGGCCGGGCACAGATACGCAGTATTTT. This sequence encodes CASSPLGPGTDTQYF.

J is TRBJ2-3 and V is TRBV4-3, with D perhaps given as TRBD1 or TRBD2 (5 bases each). The germline V gene has CDR1 LGHNA and CDR2 YSLEER. The CDR3 runs to 13 residues. V was trimmed by 1 base and J by 10 bases, leaving 12 bases between them. In DNA form, the CDR3 reads TGCGCCAGCAGCCAAGTGGTGGGGGTGCCGCAGTATTTT. Its translation is CASSQVVGVPQYF.

This clonotype occurred a few times. This chain joins TRBV7-9 and TRBJ2-5; D remains ambiguous. CDR3 length equals 12 residues. From germline, CDR1 is SEHNR and CDR2 FQNEAQ (reference sequence). Between the trimmed V and J ends, which lost 5 bases and 2 bases, there was a span of 6 bases. CDR3 sequence reads: CASSVLQETQYF. DNA of the CDR3: TGTGCCAGCAGCGTACTTCAAGAGACCCAGTACTTC.

There are a few counts of this clonotype. The chain is built from TRBV6-5 and TRBJ1-1; maybe TRBD1 (5 bases). V shed 4 bases and J shed 1 base, with 10 bases lying between them. Germline V lookup: CDR1 MNHEY, CDR2 SVGAGI. CDR3 length: 14 residues. The CDR3 DNA reads as TGTGCCAGCAGTTTGGCGAGGGGGAACACTGAAGCTTTCTTT. Encoded protein: CASSLARGNTEAFF.

This clonotype was seen more than once but under ten times. The V call is TRBV10-3, the J call TRBJ1-5; D remains unclear. The CDR3 has 17 residues. The V gene lost 3 bases and the J gene lost 4 bases, with 19 bases spanning the gap. Germline V lookup: CDR1 ENHRY, CDR2 SYGVKD. CDR3 coding DNA: TGTGCCATCAGTGAAAACAACGGACTCCCGGGGAATCAGCCCCAGCATTTT. Encoded protein: CAISENNGLPGNQPQHF.

CDR3 nucleotide sequence: TGTGCCAGCACCCCTACGGACTTCCGATCTCTCCACGAGCAGTACTTC. Amino acids: CASTPTDFRSLHEQYF. The chain has TRBV5-5 and TRBJ2-7; D is perhaps TRBD2 (5 bases). The V gene lost 6 bases and the J gene lost 5 bases, with 24 bases spanning the gap. Germline V gene sequence: CDR1 SGHKS, CDR2 YYEKEE (reference sequence). The CDR3 is 16 amino acids.

As concerns this clonotype: The junction shows a germline mismatch at one end, possibly a read error. The chain combines TRBV6-6 with TRBJ2-4; D uncertain. The closer fit of TRBJ2-7 to the DNA end suggests the J call may be wrong. The CDR3 runs 14 residues. Germline lookup yields CDR1 MNHNY and CDR2 SVGAGI (reference sequence). As DNA, the CDR3 is TGTGCCAGTAGTTACCCAGACAAGTCCTACGAGCAGTACTTC. It is translated as CASSYPDKSYEQYF.

This clonotype was picked up a small number of times. The chain carries TRBV29-1 and TRBJ2-1; D may be TRBD2 (7 bases). V lost 7 bases to trimming and J lost 5 bases, with 18 bases between them. Germline assignment: CDR1 SQVTM and CDR2 ANQGSEA. The CDR3 consists of 14 residues. In DNA form, the CDR3 reads TGCAGCGCGTACCGGGGGGCCCAAAACAATGAGCAGTTCTTC. Translating gives CSAYRGAQNNEQFF.

The CDR3 region is CASSYSNLPGPHSPLHF. CDR3 coding DNA: TGTGCCAGCAGTTACTCGAATCTCCCCGGCCCGCATTCACCCCTCCACTTT. The V gene is TRBV6-5, the J gene TRBJ1-6; D is unclear. Trimming removed 0 bases from V and 8 bases from J, with 17 bases in between. The CDR3 consists of 17 residues. Germline CDR1 MNHEY, CDR2 SVGAGI.

A few counts support this clonotype. V and J are TRBV7-2 and TRBJ2-7; possibly TRBD1 for D (6 bases). The CDR3 is 14 residues long. Germline V gene sequence: CDR1 SGHTA, CDR2 FQGNSA. Trimming removed 5 bases at V and 1 base at J, with 12 bases between. CDR3: CASSPATGSYEQYF. The CDR3 region has the DNA TGTGCCAGCAGCCCAGCGACAGGATCCTACGAGCAGTACTTC.